This TCR beta chain was sequenced for a study of T cell responses to AZD1222 COVID-19 vaccine (dated by TCRdb to the early 2020s). In terms of the full investigation: TCR sequencing was performed for over 230 trial participants, of whom some 200 were given two doses of AZD1222 and around 25 were given two doses of MenACWY control vaccine. Trial participants were enrolled by age into subgroups of 18-55, 56-69 and 70-plus years, and about 150, 27 and 61 TCR-sequenced participants, respectively, were included in these subgroups. Overall study outcomes, separate from this receptor: The 56-69-year group was small, and its depth increase did not reach significance, likely because of low power. A significant rise in spike-specific TCR breadth and depth was observed after two AZD1222 doses relative to day 0 and relative to MenACWY recipients. Conclusions about previously exposed vaccinees were limited because only six AZD1222 recipients were SARS-CoV-2 seropositive at baseline. Epitopes outside the regions mutated in the B.1.351 and B.1.1.7 variants were reportedly recognized by nearly half of the unique spike-specific TCRs. Because no day 14 peak-response samples were available, repertoires were characterized only after the peak T cell response. Vaccine-associated CD4 TCRs spanned the whole spike protein, with dominant responses in regions 160-218 and 743-854. Participants were mostly white British, with more females than males. The authors suggested clonal diversity may have been underestimated.

As to this clone: This receptor's antigen is unknown. Nothing much larger sits one base from this clone, and base qualities are not available.

The CDR3 regions of human TCRbeta chains were subjected to immunosequencing. The source study handled its data this way. Repertoire TCRs were matched against a reference library of SARS-CoV-2-specific TCRs generated with the MIRA antigen-specificity platform. Breadth was defined as the fraction of unique TCRs that were SARS-CoV-2-associated. Depth was defined as the fraction of total T cells that were SARS-CoV-2-associated. Using the MIRA data, every spike-specific TCR was mapped to the spike region that the TCR reacted to and assigned to either a CD4 or a CD8 class. Log10-transformed breadth and depth values were compared by one-way ANOVA with Sidak's multiple comparisons tests. Not all clones reach the TCRdb copy of this immuneACCESS table, which keeps in-frame sequences only. Checked studies attribute under half of the gap to unresolved V genes and leave the rest unexplained. The D gene and trimming were derived from the DNA, and the V and J assignments and clone size from that table. The sample data list 120,000 to 150,000 clones, and about 90% of these were observed just once. 7% to 9% of the sample goes to the ten largest clones.

The intended sense of this specimen's time point label: about 28 days (+/-7) after the second vaccine dose. The meaning of the sample's treatment or condition label: meningococcal conjugate vaccine given as trial control. Vaccinee samples came from UK trials COV001 and COV002, including a single-blind randomized controlled phase 2/3 trial of AZD1222 (ChAdOx1 nCoV-19) in healthy adults. Trial participant PBMC samples were collected at day 0 and day 28 after the second dose for TCRbeta chain sequencing. Based on the germline V gene, the CDR1 and CDR2 sequences are LGHNA and YSLEER. V is clipped by 0 bases and J by 5 bases, and the sequence between their germline boundaries is 14 bases long. From its cysteine to its phenylalanine, the CDR3 spans 17 amino acids. The only DNA kept is the CDR3, 51 bases in frame from the first base.

The rearranged segments are TRBV4-3 and TRBJ1-6; a tentative D match to TRBD1 spans 5 bases. The sequence was collected from an adult who received the MenACWY meningococcal vaccine as a control. The sequencing here drew on peripheral blood, taken 28 days after the second dose of the MenACWY control vaccine. The CDR3: CASSQEGGALNNSPLHF. At the DNA level, the sequence is TGCGCCAGCAGCCAAGAGGGGGGAGCCCTCAATAATTCACCCCTCCACTTT.